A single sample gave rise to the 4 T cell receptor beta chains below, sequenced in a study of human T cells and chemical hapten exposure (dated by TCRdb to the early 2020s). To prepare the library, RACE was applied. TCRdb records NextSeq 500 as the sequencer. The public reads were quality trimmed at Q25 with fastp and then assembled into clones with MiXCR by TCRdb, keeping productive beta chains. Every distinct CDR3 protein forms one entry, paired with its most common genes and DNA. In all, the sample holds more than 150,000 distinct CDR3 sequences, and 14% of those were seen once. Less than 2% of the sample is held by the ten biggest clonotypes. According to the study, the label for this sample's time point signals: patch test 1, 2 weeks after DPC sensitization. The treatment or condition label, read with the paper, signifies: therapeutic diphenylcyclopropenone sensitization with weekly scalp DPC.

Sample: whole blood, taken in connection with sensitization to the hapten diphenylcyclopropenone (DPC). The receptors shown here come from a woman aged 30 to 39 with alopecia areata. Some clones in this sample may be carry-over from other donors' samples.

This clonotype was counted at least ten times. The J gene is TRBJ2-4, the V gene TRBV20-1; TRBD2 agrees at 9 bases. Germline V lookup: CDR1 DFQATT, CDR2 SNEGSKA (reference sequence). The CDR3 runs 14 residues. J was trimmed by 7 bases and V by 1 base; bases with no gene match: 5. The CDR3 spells CSARGAGGYNIQYF. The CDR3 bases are TGCAGTGCTAGAGGAGCGGGGGGCTATAACATTCAGTACTTC.

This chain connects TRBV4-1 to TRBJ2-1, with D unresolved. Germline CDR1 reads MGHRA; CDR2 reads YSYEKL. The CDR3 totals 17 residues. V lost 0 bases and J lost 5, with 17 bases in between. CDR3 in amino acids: CASSQDPWLELNNEQFF. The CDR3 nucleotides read TGCGCCAGCAGCCAAGATCCATGGCTAGAGTTAAACAATGAGCAGTTCTTC.

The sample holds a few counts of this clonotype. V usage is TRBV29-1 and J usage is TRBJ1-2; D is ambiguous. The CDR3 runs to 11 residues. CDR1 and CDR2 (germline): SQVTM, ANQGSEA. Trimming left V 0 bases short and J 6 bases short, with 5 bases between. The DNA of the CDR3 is TGCAGCGTTGAAGAAGTGAATGGCTACACCTTC. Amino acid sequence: CSVEEVNGYTF. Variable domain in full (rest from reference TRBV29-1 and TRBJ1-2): SAVISQKPSRDICQRGTSLTIQCQVDSQVTMMFWYRQQPGQSLTLIATANQGSEATYESGFVIDKFPISRPNLTFSTLTVSNMSPEDSSIYLCSVEEVNGYTFGSGTRLTVV.

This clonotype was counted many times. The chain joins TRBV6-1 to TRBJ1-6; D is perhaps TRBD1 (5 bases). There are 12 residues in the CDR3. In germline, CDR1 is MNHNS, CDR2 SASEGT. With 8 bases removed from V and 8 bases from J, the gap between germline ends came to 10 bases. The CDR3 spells CASRGGDSPLHF. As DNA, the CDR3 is TGTGCCAGCCGGGGAGGGGATTCACCCCTCCACTTT.